This is a list of T cell receptor beta chains from one sample in a study of graft-versus-host responses after intestinal transplantation. Produced via immunoSEQ multiplex PCR; TCRdb's table is partial and in-frame only. This sample carries around 10,000 clones, roughly 30% of them seen once, and the ten largest clones take around 2%. Sequences were derived from alloreactive CD4+ T cells from a mixed lymphocyte reaction culture, sampled before transplantation. These receptors came from a human patient who was an organ donor for intestinal transplantation. The CDR3 runs from the conserved cysteine through the conserved F or W. Each record gives: CDR3 protein, CDR3 DNA, J gene, V gene, clone size, D gene. A D gene is named only where the DNA matches it firmly. Where a row states a size, it is once, few, many or the class of an expanded clone; other rows omit it.

cdr3_aa: CASSAPHWNYGYTF
cdr3_nt: TGTGCCAGCAGCGCCCCCCACTGGAACTATGGCTACACCTTC
j_call: TRBJ1-2
v_call: TRBV11-2
clone_size: -
d_call: -

cdr3_aa: CASSKGRGSYEQYF
cdr3_nt: TGTGCCAGCAGCAAGGGGAGGGGGTCCTACGAGCAGTACTTC
j_call: TRBJ2-7
v_call: TRBV7-3
clone_size: few
d_call: -

cdr3_aa: CASRAVGAVRTEAFF
cdr3_nt: TGTGCCAGCAGAGCCGTTGGGGCGGTGAGAACTGAAGCTTTCTTT
j_call: TRBJ1-1
v_call: TRBV6-6
clone_size: -
d_call: -

cdr3_aa: CASSYRPGQSYEQYF
cdr3_nt: TGTGCCAGCAGTTACCGCCCGGGACAGAGCTACGAGCAGTACTTC
j_call: TRBJ2-7
v_call: TRBV6-5
clone_size: few
d_call: TRBD1

cdr3_aa: CASSFLQTSGVQTQYF
cdr3_nt: TGTGCCAGCAGCTTTCTACAGACTAGCGGGGTTCAGACCCAGTACTTC
j_call: TRBJ2-5
v_call: TRBV7-2
clone_size: -
d_call: TRBD2

cdr3_aa: CAWSDPRSSYNSPLHF
cdr3_nt: TGTGCCTGGAGTGATCCCCGGAGCTCCTATAATTCACCCCTCCACTTT
j_call: TRBJ1-6
v_call: TRBV30
clone_size: few
d_call: -

cdr3_aa: CASSLTANYGYTF
cdr3_nt: TGCGCCAGCAGCCTAACAGCTAACTATGGCTACACCTTC
j_call: TRBJ1-2
v_call: TRBV5-1
clone_size: few
d_call: -

cdr3_aa: CASSQNRMSGGTDTQYF
cdr3_nt: TGCGCCAGCAGCCAAAACAGAATGAGCGGAGGCACAGATACGCAGTATTTT
j_call: TRBJ2-3
v_call: TRBV4-1
clone_size: medium-sized
d_call: -

cdr3_aa: CASSPTGGWQPQHF
cdr3_nt: TGTGCCAGCAGTCCGACAGGGGGCTGGCAGCCCCAGCATTTT
j_call: TRBJ1-5
v_call: TRBV2
clone_size: few
d_call: TRBD1

cdr3_aa: CASSSPLLDGYTF
cdr3_nt: TGTGCCAGCAGCTCCCCCCTGTTAGATGGCTACACCTTC
j_call: TRBJ1-2
v_call: TRBV5-4
clone_size: -
d_call: -

cdr3_aa: CASGSGPDNEQFF
cdr3_nt: TGTGCCAGCGGTAGCGGGCCGGACAATGAGCAGTTCTTC
j_call: TRBJ2-1
v_call: TRBV11-3
clone_size: -
d_call: TRBD2

cdr3_aa: CAISAGGYTEAFF
cdr3_nt: TGTGCCATCAGCGCGGGGGGGTATACTGAAGCTTTCTTT
j_call: TRBJ1-1
v_call: TRBV6-5
clone_size: -
d_call: -

cdr3_aa: CASSVSKTNTGELFF
cdr3_nt: TGTGCCAGTAGTGTTAGTAAAACGAACACCGGGGAGCTGTTTTTT
j_call: TRBJ2-2
v_call: TRBV19
clone_size: -
d_call: -

cdr3_aa: CASKPRGGYSYNEQFF
cdr3_nt: TGTGCCAGCAAACCCCGGGGGGGATACTCCTACAATGAGCAGTTCTTC
j_call: TRBJ2-1
v_call: TRBV7-2
clone_size: -
d_call: TRBD2

cdr3_aa: CASSQRVSGGAVSSSYEQYF
cdr3_nt: TGCGCCAGCAGCCAAAGAGTAAGCGGGGGGGCCGTGTCGTCATCCTACGAGCAGTACTTC
j_call: TRBJ2-7
v_call: TRBV4-3
clone_size: -
d_call: TRBD2

cdr3_aa: CASSIVRQSTDTQYF
cdr3_nt: TGTGCCAGTAGTATAGTGCGACAGAGCACAGATACGCAGTATTTT
j_call: TRBJ2-3
v_call: TRBV19
clone_size: few
d_call: -

cdr3_aa: CASNAVTGELFF
cdr3_nt: TGTGCCAGCAACGCGGTCACCGGGGAGCTGTTTTTT
j_call: TRBJ2-2
v_call: TRBV28
clone_size: few
d_call: -

cdr3_aa: CASSLVLASFDEQYF
cdr3_nt: TGTGCCAGCAGCTTAGTATTGGCTAGCTTCGACGAGCAGTACTTC
j_call: TRBJ2-7
v_call: TRBV11-1
clone_size: -
d_call: -

cdr3_aa: CASLVGAPQYSNQPQHF
cdr3_nt: TGTGCCAGCTTGGTCGGAGCGCCCCAATATAGCAATCAGCCCCAGCATTTT
j_call: TRBJ1-5
v_call: TRBV27
clone_size: -
d_call: -

cdr3_aa: CASSATSGVITQYF
cdr3_nt: TGCGCCAGCAGCGCGACTAGCGGGGTGATTACGCAGTATTTT
j_call: TRBJ2-3
v_call: TRBV5-1
clone_size: few
d_call: TRBD2

cdr3_aa: CASGSRDHQPQHF
cdr3_nt: TGTGCCAGTGGGTCCAGGGATCATCAGCCCCAGCATTTT
j_call: TRBJ1-5
v_call: TRBV27
clone_size: -
d_call: -

cdr3_aa: CAISERADTQYF
cdr3_nt: TGTGCCATCAGTGAGCGGGCAGATACGCAGTATTTT
j_call: TRBJ2-3
v_call: TRBV10-3
clone_size: -
d_call: -

cdr3_aa: CASSFTATQETQYF
cdr3_nt: TGTGCCAGCAGCTTTACAGCCACTCAAGAGACCCAGTACTTC
j_call: TRBJ2-5
v_call: TRBV7-9
clone_size: few
d_call: -